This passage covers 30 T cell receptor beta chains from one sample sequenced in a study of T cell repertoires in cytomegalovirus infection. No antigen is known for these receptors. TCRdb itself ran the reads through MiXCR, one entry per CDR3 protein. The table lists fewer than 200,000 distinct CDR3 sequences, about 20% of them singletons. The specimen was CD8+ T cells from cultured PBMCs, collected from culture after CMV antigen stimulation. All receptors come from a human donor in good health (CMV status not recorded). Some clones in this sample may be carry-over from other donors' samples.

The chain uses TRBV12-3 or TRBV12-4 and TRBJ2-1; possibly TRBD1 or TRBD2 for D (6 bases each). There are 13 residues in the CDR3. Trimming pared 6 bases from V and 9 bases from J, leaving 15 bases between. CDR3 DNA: TGTGCCAGCAGACCGAGGGGGGCCGGTGAGCAGTTCTTC. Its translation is CASRPRGAGEQFF.

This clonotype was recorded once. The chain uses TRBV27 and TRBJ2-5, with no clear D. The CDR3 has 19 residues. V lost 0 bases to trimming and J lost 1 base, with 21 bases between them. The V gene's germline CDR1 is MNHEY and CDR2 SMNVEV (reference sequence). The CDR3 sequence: CASSLSTPGYGTAQETQYF. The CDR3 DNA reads TGTGCCAGCAGTTTATCTACCCCGGGTTACGGAACCGCCCAAGAGACCCAGTACTTC.

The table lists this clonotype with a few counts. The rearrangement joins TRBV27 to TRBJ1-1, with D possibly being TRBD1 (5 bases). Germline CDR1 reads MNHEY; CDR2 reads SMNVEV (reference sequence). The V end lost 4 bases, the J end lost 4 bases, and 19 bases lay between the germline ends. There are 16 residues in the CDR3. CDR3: CASSSYRDPTPTEAFF. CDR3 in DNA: TGTGCCAGCAGTTCCTACCGGGACCCGACGCCCACTGAAGCTTTCTTT.

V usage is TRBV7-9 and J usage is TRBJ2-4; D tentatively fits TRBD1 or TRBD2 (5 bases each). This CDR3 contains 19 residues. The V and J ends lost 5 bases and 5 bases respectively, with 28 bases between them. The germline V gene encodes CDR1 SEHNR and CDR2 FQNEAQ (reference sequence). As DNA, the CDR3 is TGTGCCAGCAGCGCCCAAGTGGGGGTAGAGGGACCGAGCCAAAACATTCAGTACTTC. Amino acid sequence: CASSAQVGVEGPSQNIQYF.

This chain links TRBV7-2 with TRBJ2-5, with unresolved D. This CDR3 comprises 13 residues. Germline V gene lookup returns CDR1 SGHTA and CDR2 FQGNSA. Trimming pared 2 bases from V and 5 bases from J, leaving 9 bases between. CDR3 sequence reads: CASSLSGWETQYF. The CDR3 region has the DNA TGTGCCAGCAGCTTATCTGGGTGGGAGACCCAGTACTTC.

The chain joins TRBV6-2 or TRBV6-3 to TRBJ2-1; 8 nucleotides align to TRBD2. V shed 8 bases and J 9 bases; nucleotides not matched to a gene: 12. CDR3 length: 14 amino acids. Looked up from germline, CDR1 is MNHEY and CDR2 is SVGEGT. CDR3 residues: CASAAAGGLGEQFF. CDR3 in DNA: TGTGCCAGCGCAGCGGCGGGGGGTCTCGGTGAGCAGTTCTTC.

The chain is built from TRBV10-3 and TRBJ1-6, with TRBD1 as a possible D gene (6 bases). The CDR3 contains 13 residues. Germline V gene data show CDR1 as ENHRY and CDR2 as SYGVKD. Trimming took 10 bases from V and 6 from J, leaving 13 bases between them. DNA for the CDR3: TGTGCCACCCGACAGGCGTTTAATTCACCCCTCCACTTT. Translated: CATRQAFNSPLHF.

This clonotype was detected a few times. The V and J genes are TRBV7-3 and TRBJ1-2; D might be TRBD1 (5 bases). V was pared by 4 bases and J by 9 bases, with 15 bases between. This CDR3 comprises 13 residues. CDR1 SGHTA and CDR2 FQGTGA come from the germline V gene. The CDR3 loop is CASSSSRGDRYTF. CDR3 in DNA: TGTGCCAGCAGCTCGAGCCGGGGGGATCGCTACACCTTC. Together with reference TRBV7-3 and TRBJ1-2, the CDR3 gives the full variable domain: GAGVSQTPSNKVTEKGKYVELRCDPISGHTALYWYRQSLGQGPEFLIYFQGTGAADDSGLPNDRFFAVRPEGSVSTLKIQRTERGDSAVYLCASSSSRGDRYTFGSGTRLTVV.

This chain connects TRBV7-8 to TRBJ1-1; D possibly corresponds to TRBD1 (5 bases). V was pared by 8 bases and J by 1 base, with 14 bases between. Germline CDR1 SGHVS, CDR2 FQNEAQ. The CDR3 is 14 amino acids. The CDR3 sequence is CASRTSSANTEAFF. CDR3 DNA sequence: TGTGCCAGCCGGACATCTTCGGCGAACACTGAAGCTTTCTTT.

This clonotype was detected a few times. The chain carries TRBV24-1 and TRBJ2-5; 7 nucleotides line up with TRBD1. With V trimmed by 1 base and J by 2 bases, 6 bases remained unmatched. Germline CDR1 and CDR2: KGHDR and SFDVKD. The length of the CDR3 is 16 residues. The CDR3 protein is CATSDLPTGDQETQYF. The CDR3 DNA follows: TGTGCCACCAGTGATTTACCTACAGGGGATCAAGAGACCCAGTACTTC.

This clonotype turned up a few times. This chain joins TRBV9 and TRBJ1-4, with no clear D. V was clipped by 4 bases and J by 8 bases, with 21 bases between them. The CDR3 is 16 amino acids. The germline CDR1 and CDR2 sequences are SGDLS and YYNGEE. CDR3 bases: TGTGCCAGCAGCCATGACCCACGGTCGCTGGGGGAAAAACTGTTTTTT. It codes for CASSHDPRSLGEKLFF. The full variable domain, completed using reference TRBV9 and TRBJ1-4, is DSGVTQTPKHLITATGQRVTLRCSPRSGDLSVYWYQQSLDQGLQFLIQYYNGEERAKGNILERFSAQQFPDLHSELNLSSLELGDSALYFCASSHDPRSLGEKLFFGSGTQLSVL.

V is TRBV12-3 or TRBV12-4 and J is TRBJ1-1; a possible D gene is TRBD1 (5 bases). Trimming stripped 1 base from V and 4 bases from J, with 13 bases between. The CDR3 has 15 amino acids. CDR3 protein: CASSLGSGPGTEAFF. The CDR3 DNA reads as TGTGCCAGCAGTTTAGGCTCAGGGCCGGGCACTGAAGCTTTCTTT.

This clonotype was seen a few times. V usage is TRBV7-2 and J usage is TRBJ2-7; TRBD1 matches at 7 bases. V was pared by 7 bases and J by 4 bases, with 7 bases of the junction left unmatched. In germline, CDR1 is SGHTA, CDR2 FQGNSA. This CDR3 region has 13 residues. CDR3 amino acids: CASIGQDSYEQYF. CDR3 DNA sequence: TGTGCCAGCATTGGACAGGATTCGTACGAGCAGTACTTC.

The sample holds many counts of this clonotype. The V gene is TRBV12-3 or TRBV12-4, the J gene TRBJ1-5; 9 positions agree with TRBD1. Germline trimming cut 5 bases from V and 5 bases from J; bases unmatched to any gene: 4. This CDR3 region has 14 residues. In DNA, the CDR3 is TGTGCCAGCAGTCCGGACAGGGGCTATCAGCCCCAGCATTTT. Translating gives CASSPDRGYQPQHF.

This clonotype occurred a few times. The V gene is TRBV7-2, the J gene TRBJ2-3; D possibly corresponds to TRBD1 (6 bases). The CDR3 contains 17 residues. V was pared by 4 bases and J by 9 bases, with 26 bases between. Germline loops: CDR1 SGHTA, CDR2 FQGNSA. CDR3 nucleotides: TGTGCCAGCAGCTCCAACATACGTCTACAGGGTGGTGGCACGCAGTATTTT. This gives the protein CASSSNIRLQGGGTQYF.

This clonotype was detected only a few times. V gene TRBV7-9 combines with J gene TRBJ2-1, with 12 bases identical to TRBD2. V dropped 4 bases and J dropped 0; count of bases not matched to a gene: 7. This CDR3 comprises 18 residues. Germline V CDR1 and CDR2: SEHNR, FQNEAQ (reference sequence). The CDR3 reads CASSSTSGGTYSYNEQFF. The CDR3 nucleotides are TGTGCCAGCAGCTCTACTAGCGGGGGGACATACTCCTACAATGAGCAGTTCTTC.

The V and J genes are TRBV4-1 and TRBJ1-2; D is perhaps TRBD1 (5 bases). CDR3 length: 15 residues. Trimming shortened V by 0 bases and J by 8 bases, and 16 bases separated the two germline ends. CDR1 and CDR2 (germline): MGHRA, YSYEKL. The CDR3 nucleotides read TGCGCCAGCAGCCAAGAGGCATGGGGAAGGGGAGGCTACACCTTC. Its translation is CASSQEAWGRGGYTF.

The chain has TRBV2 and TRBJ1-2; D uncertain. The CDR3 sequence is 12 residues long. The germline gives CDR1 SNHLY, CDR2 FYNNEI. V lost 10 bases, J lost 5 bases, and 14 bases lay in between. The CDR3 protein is CATALGDYGYTF. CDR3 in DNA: TGTGCCACAGCCTTGGGCGATTATGGCTACACCTTC.

The CDR3 region is CASSPGTEGAKNIQYF. DNA for the CDR3: TGTGCCAGCAGTCCCGGGACAGAGGGAGCCAAAAACATTCAGTACTTC. The genes are TRBV6-4 and TRBJ2-4, with 7 bases identical to TRBD1. The V gene's germline CDR1 is MRHNA and CDR2 SNTAGT. V shed 5 bases and J 0 bases; nucleotides not matched to a gene: 7. The CDR3 covers 16 residues.

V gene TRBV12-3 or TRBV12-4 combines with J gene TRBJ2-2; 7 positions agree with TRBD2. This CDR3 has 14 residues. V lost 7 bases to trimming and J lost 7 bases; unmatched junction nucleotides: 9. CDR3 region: CASTPGRAGGELFF. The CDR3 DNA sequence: TGTGCCAGCACCCCGGGGAGGGCCGGCGGGGAGCTGTTTTTT.

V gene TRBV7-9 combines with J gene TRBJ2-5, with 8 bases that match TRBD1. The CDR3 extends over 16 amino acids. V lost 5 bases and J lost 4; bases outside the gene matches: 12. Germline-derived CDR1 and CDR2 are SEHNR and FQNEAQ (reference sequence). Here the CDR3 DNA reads TGTGCCAGCAGCGCAGCCCGGACAGGGATGCGAGAGACCCAGTACTTC. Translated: CASSAARTGMRETQYF. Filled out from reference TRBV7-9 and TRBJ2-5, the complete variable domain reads DTGVSQNPRHKITKRGQNVTFRCDPISEHNRLYWYRQTLGQGPEFLTYFQNEAQLEKSRLLSDRFSAERPKGSFSTLEIQRTEQGDSAMYLCASSAARTGMRETQYFGPGTRLLVL.

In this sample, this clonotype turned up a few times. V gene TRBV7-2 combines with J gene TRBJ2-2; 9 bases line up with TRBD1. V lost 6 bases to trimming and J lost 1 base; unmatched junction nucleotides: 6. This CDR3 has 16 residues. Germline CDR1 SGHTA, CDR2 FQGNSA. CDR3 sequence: CASSSPGQGNTGELFF. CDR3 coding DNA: TGTGCCAGCAGTTCACCGGGACAGGGGAACACCGGGGAGCTGTTTTTT.

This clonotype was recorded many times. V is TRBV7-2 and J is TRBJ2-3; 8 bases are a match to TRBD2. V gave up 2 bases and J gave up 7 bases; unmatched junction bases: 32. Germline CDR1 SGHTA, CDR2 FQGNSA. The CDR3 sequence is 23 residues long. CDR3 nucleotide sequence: TGTGCCAGCAGCTTAAATCGGGGAAGCGGGGGAGAACGCACTCCATTGGGGGCCAATACGCAGTATTTT. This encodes CASSLNRGSGGERTPLGANTQYF.

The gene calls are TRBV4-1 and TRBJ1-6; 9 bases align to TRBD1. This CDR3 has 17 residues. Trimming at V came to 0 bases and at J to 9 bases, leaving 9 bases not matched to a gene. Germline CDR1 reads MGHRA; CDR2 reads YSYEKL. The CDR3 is CASSQDSTGTGRSPLHF. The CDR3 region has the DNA TGCGCCAGCAGCCAAGATAGCACCGGGACAGGGCGTTCACCCCTCCACTTT.

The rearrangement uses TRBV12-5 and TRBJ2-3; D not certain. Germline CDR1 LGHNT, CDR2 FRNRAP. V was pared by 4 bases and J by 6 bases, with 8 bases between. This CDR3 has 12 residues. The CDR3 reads CASGSGLDTQYF. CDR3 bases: TGTGCTAGTGGTTCGGGCCTCGATACGCAGTATTTT.

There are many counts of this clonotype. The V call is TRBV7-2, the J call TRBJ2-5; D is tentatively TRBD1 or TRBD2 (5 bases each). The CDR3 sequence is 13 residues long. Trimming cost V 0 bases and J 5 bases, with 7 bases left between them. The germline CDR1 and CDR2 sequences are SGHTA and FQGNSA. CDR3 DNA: TGTGCCAGCAGCTTAGCGGGGGTGGAGACCCAGTACTTC. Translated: CASSLAGVETQYF.

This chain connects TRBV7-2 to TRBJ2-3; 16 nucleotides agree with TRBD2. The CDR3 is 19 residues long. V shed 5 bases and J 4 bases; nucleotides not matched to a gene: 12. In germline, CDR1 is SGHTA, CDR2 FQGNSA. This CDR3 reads CASSPPGTSGGATADTQYF. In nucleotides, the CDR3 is TGTGCCAGCAGCCCGCCCGGGACTAGCGGGGGGGCCACAGCAGATACGCAGTATTTT.

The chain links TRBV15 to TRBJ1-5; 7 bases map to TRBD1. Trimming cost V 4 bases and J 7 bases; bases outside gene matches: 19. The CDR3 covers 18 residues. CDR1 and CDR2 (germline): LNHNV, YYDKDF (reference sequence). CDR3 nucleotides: TGTGCCACCAGCAACCGCCCGGAAATTAGGGGGCCGGGGCAGCCCCAGCATTTT. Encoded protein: CATSNRPEIRGPGQPQHF.

The CDR3 coding sequence is TGTGCCAGCAGTTTACGCCCGGGGACAGGGGCCTACGAGCAGTACTTC. Encoded protein: CASSLRPGTGAYEQYF. V usage is TRBV12-3 or TRBV12-4 and J usage is TRBJ2-7; TRBD1 agrees at 10 bases. J gave up 2 bases and V 2 bases, and 6 bases lay outside the gene matches. The CDR3 has 16 residues.

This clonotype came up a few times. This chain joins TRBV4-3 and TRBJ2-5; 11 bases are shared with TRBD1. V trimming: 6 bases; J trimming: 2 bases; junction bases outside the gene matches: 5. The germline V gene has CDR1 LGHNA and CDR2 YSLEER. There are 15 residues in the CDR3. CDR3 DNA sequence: TGCGCCAGCAGTCCGGGACAGGGGGTTCAAGAGACCCAGTACTTC. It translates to CASSPGQGVQETQYF.